This passage covers 21 T cell receptor beta chains from one sample sequenced in a study of T cells in Graves' hyperthyroidism and ophthalmopathy. Researchers amplified the TCR beta CDR3 regions from RNA transcripts. Carried out on the TCR CDR3, a first-round RT-PCR used the HTBI primer set. One entry per CDR3 protein results from TCRdb running MiXCR on the multiplex PCR reads. This sample has approximately 600,000 distinct CDR3 sequences; approximately 13% occur once, and the top ten carry more than 5%. Material: blood. All receptors derive from a woman aged 30 to 39 with Graves' hyperthyroidism that later progressed to Graves' ophthalmopathy.

The V and J genes are TRBV9 and TRBJ2-7; no clear D. The CDR3 is 14 amino acids. V was shortened by 4 bases and J by 5 bases, with 16 bases between the two germline ends. Germline V gives CDR1 SGDLS, CDR2 YYNGEE. CDR3 in DNA: TGTGCCAGCAGCCCCCGGACCCAACGAGACGAGCAGTACTTC. It yields the protein CASSPRTQRDEQYF.

This clonotype was seen a handful of times. The rearrangement links TRBV29-1 to TRBJ1-1; D remains unclear. The V gene's germline CDR1 is SQVTM and CDR2 ANQGSEA. This CDR3 contains 12 residues. The V and J ends lost 6 bases and 2 bases respectively, with 10 bases between them. The CDR3 protein is CSVPGPNTEAFF. In DNA form, the CDR3 reads TGCAGCGTCCCCGGACCTAACACTGAAGCTTTCTTT.

In this sample, this clonotype turned up many times. This chain links TRBV5-1 with TRBJ2-1, with D unclear. The germline CDR1 and CDR2 sequences are SGHRS and YFSETQ. V lost 5 bases and J 4 bases, leaving 10 bases between the germline ends. The CDR3 is 13 residues long. The CDR3 region is CASRRTEYNEQFF. DNA for the CDR3: TGCGCCAGCAGGCGGACGGAATACAATGAGCAGTTCTTC.

The J gene is TRBJ2-4, the V gene TRBV10-2; TRBD1 matches at 8 bases. Germline V gene sequence: CDR1 WSHSY, CDR2 SAAADI. V lost 2 bases, J lost 1 base, and 1 base stayed unmatched. The CDR3 extends over 15 amino acids. The CDR3 loop reads CASSEQGAAKNIQYF. CDR3 DNA sequence: TGCGCCAGCAGTGAGCAGGGGGCGGCCAAAAACATTCAGTACTTC.

This chain joins TRBV6-1 and TRBJ2-4; tentative D call: TRBD2 (7 bases). CDR3 length equals 16 residues. V lost 7 bases to trimming and J lost 5 bases, with 21 bases between them. Germline V gene sequence: CDR1 MNHNS, CDR2 SASEGT. CDR3 DNA sequence: TGTGCCAGCACCTCAAGGGGGGAGGGAAGGCAAAACATTCAGTACTTC. Translation gives CASTSRGEGRQNIQYF.

This clonotype was counted ten times or more. The chain combines TRBV6-2 or TRBV6-3 with TRBJ1-1; a weak D match, TRBD1 (6 bases). Trimming left V 4 bases short and J 10 bases short, with 10 bases between. Germline V gene lookup returns CDR1 MNHEY and CDR2 SVGEGT. The CDR3 has 11 amino acids. The CDR3 nucleotides read TGTGCCAGCAGTTCACAGGGTTCAGCTTTCTTT. The encoded protein is CASSSQGSAFF.

J is TRBJ1-6 and V is TRBV3-1; TRBD1 aligns across 9 bases. The CDR3 totals 17 residues. Germline lookup yields CDR1 LGHDT and CDR2 YNNKEL (reference sequence). Unmatched junction bases numbered 11, after V lost 4 bases and J lost 7 bases. CDR3 sequence reads: CASSPPLTGTGNSPLHF. CDR3 nucleotide sequence: TGTGCCAGCAGCCCTCCTCTAACGGGGACAGGGAATTCACCCCTCCACTTT.

Many counts were recorded for this clonotype. The chain recombines TRBV11-2 with TRBJ2-7; D is unresolved. Germline-derived CDR1 and CDR2 are SGHAT and FQNNGV. The V gene lost 1 base and the J gene lost 7 bases, with 11 bases spanning the gap. CDR3 size: 13 residues. Here the CDR3 reads CASSLGGRVEQYF. Written as DNA, the CDR3 is TGTGCCAGCAGCTTAGGAGGTAGGGTTGAGCAGTACTTC.

In the case of this clonotype: A much larger clonotype is one base distant, so this may be a read error. CDR3 sequence: CSVDTAGGEQYF. Here the CDR3 DNA reads TGCAGCGTTGACACAGCGGGAGGGGAGCAGTACTTC. The rearrangement uses TRBV29-1 and TRBJ2-7, with 10 bases identical to TRBD2. This CDR3 is 12 amino acids long. Germline V CDR1 and CDR2: SQVTM, ANQGSEA. V gave up 3 bases and J gave up 7 bases; unmatched junction bases: 3.

At least ten counts were recorded for this clonotype. This rearrangement joins TRBV7-2 to TRBJ1-5; D gene ambiguous. There are 13 residues in the CDR3. CDR1 and CDR2 from the germline V gene are SGHTA and FQGNSA. The germline V and J ends were trimmed by 4 bases and 10 bases, with 14 bases remaining between them. The CDR3 loop is CASSSEELAPQHF. CDR3 sequence (DNA): TGTGCCAGCAGCTCCGAGGAATTGGCACCCCAGCATTTT.

This clonotype was recorded at least ten times. The chain joins TRBV24-1 to TRBJ2-1; 7 nucleotides line up with TRBD2. With 1 base clipped from V and 6 bases from J, the junction kept 8 bases outside the gene matches. Per germline, CDR1 KGHDR and CDR2 SFDVKD. This CDR3 comprises 16 residues. CDR3 DNA sequence: TGTGCCACCAGTGATTTTAGGACTAGTACAATCAATGAGCAGTTCTTC. It is translated as CATSDFRTSTINEQFF.

The table lists this clonotype with many counts. The V call is TRBV6-1, the J call TRBJ1-6, with D uncertain. Germline V gene lookup returns CDR1 MNHNS and CDR2 SASEGT. The CDR3 sequence is 13 residues long. The V gene lost 6 bases and the J gene lost 6 bases, with 9 bases spanning the gap. The CDR3 here is CASRRTGNSPLHF. The CDR3 DNA sequence: TGTGCCAGCAGGAGAACTGGTAATTCACCCCTCCACTTT.

This clonotype has ten or more counts. This rearrangement joins TRBV11-3 to TRBJ2-5, with D perhaps matching TRBD2 (7 bases). CDR1 and CDR2 (germline): SGHNT, YENEEA. The CDR3 sequence is 13 residues long. The V end was cut by 3 bases, the J end by 5 bases, with 10 bases between. The CDR3, as DNA: TGTGCCAGCAGCTTTGCGGGGGCTGAGACCCAGTACTTC. Amino acid sequence: CASSFAGAETQYF.

This chain connects TRBV5-4 to TRBJ2-2, with a possible D match to TRBD2 (6 bases). Germline CDR1 reads SGHNT; CDR2 reads YYREEE (reference sequence). Trimming removed 0 bases at V and 5 bases at J, with 14 bases between. The CDR3 has 16 residues. CDR3 sequence (DNA): TGTGCCAGCAGCTTGGCCGGGCGGGACCCAACCGGGGAGCTGTTTTTT. Its translation: CASSLAGRDPTGELFF.

This clonotype was seen ten or more times. The chain recombines TRBV9 with TRBJ2-3; D perhaps matches TRBD2 (6 bases). The CDR3 runs to 15 residues. Germline CDR1 reads SGDLS; CDR2 reads YYNGEE. Trimming took off 0 bases at V and 4 bases at J, with 12 bases between the two ends. The CDR3 protein is CASSVVTGGADTQYF. The CDR3 DNA is TGTGCCAGCAGCGTAGTCACAGGAGGGGCAGATACGCAGTATTTT.

This clonotype appeared many times. The chain employs TRBV12-3 or TRBV12-4 and TRBJ2-3; 10 bases align to TRBD2. The CDR3 has 18 amino acids. After removal of 1 base from V and 0 bases from J, the junction contained 7 bases not matched to a gene. In nucleotides, the CDR3 is TGTGCCAGCAGTTTAGATCTAGCGGGGGTTCCTAGCACAGATACGCAGTATTTT. Translation: CASSLDLAGVPSTDTQYF.

This clonotype was counted at least ten times. This chain uses TRBV20-1 with TRBJ2-3; maybe TRBD2 (6 bases). The germline V and J ends were trimmed by 3 bases and 1 base, with 11 bases remaining between them. CDR1 is DFQATT and CDR2 is SNEGSKA in the germline V gene (reference sequence). The CDR3 has 14 residues. The CDR3 DNA sequence: TGCAGTGCTAGGGGGGAGGAGGGCACAGATACGCAGTATTTT. Encoded protein: CSARGEEGTDTQYF.

This rearrangement joins TRBV5-1 to TRBJ2-1; D might be TRBD1 (6 bases). Trimming left V 0 bases short and J 8 bases short, with 15 bases between. The CDR3 extends over 15 amino acids. The V gene's germline CDR1 is SGHRS and CDR2 YFSETQ. The CDR3, as DNA: TGCGCCAGCAGCTTGGCCGGCAGGGGTTCGGATGAGCAGTTCTTC. This encodes CASSLAGRGSDEQFF.

This clonotype was seen many times. CDR3 nucleotide sequence: TGTGCCAGCAGGGACAGGCATCAAGAGACCCAGTACTTC. Its translation is CASRDRHQETQYF. The rearrangement uses TRBV28 and TRBJ2-5; 7 positions agree with TRBD1. The V gene's germline CDR1 is MDHEN and CDR2 SYDVKM. CDR3 length: 13 residues. Trimming took 6 bases from V and 2 from J; bases not matched to a gene: 3.

The sample holds a few counts of this clonotype. One end of the junction varies from germline; a read error may be responsible. The V call is TRBV5-8, the J call TRBJ1-1; perhaps TRBD1 as D (6 bases). CDR3 size: 16 residues. The V gene's germline CDR1 is SGHTS and CDR2 YDEGEE. This chain's CDR3 is CASSSDGGPLNTEAFF. The CDR3 nucleotides are TGCGCCAGCAGCTCTGACGGGGGGCCCTTAAACACTGAAGCTTTCTTT.

This clonotype was seen many times. This chain connects TRBV6-1 to TRBJ2-1, with 12 bases lining up with TRBD2. J gave up 0 bases and V 7 bases, and 7 bases lay outside the gene matches. Germline V gene lookup returns CDR1 MNHNS and CDR2 SASEGT. The CDR3 is 17 residues long. CDR3 amino acids: CASKGLAGGSSYNEQFF. The CDR3 bases are TGTGCCAGCAAGGGCCTAGCGGGAGGGAGCTCCTACAATGAGCAGTTCTTC.